Following are 18 T cell receptor beta chains from one sample sequenced in a study of blood T cell repertoires in COVID-19. Sequencing was performed with immunoSEQ multiplex PCR; in TCRdb, only in-frame clones are kept and a portion is missing. The table records about 280,000 clones, under 95% of them present only once. The sequenced sample was PBMCs or T cells enriched from blood (not recorded which). Receptor source: a man aged 35 to 55 who had been exposed to COVID-19.

The V gene is TRBV15, the J gene TRBJ2-7; TRBD1 is a possible D gene (6 bases). Germline V gene lookup returns CDR1 LNHNV and CDR2 YYDKDF (reference sequence). The ends were cut back, 5 bases at V and 3 bases at J, with 20 bases in the middle. CDR3 length: 16 residues. CDR3 amino acids: CATSLDSLTGYYEQYF. The CDR3 bases are TGTGCCACCAGCCTGGACAGCCTCACGGGATACTACGAGCAGTACTTC.

The chain employs TRBV2 and TRBJ2-1, with D uncertain. Trimming stripped 1 base from V and 7 bases from J, with 2 bases between. Germline V gene lookup returns CDR1 SNHLY and CDR2 FYNNEI. The CDR3 has 11 amino acids. Here the CDR3 reads CASSEVNEQFF. The CDR3 DNA sequence: TGTGCCAGCAGTGAAGTAAATGAGCAGTTCTTC.

This sequence joins TRBV19 and TRBJ1-2; D is ambiguous. Germline values: CDR1 LNHDA, CDR2 SQIVND (reference sequence). Trimming removed 7 bases from V and 8 bases from J, with 14 bases in between. The CDR3 sequence is 12 residues long. CDR3 amino acids: CASTTGSLGYTF. The CDR3 DNA reads TGTGCCAGTACGACCGGGAGTTTGGGCTACACCTTC. Full variable domain (remainder filled in from reference TRBV19 and TRBJ1-2): DGGITQSPKYLFRKEGQNVTLSCEQNLNHDAMYWYRQDPGQGLRLIYYSQIVNDFQKGDIAEGYSVSREKKESFPLTVTSAQKNPTAFYLCASTTGSLGYTFGSGTRLTVV.

The rearrangement links TRBV7-9 to TRBJ2-2; tentatively, D is TRBD1 (5 bases). The CDR3 totals 19 residues. Trimming cost V 3 bases and J 3 bases, with 23 bases left between them. Germline-derived CDR1 and CDR2 are SEHNR and FQNEAQ (reference sequence). CDR3 nucleotides: TGTGCCAGCAGCTTCCAGATTCAACCCCGAAGACAGTACACCGGGGAGCTGTTTTTT. It codes for CASSFQIQPRRQYTGELFF.

The rearrangement uses TRBV28 and TRBJ1-1; D not certain. V shed 2 bases and J shed 1 base, with 11 bases lying between them. The germline gives CDR1 MDHEN, CDR2 SYDVKM. This CDR3 contains 15 residues. CDR3 protein: CASSLRGLGNTEAFF. The CDR3 coding sequence is TGTGCCAGCAGTTTACGGGGTCTGGGGAACACTGAAGCTTTCTTT.

This clone was seen once. V and J are TRBV5-5 and TRBJ2-7, with 8 nucleotides matching TRBD1. CDR1 SGHKS and CDR2 YYEKEE come from the germline V gene (reference sequence). V was clipped by 4 bases and J by 2 bases; unmatched bases: 5. The CDR3 sequence is 14 residues long. DNA for the CDR3: TGTGCCAGCAGCATCGGACAGGGAACCTACGAGCAGTACTTC. It codes for CASSIGQGTYEQYF.

The rearrangement uses TRBV15 and TRBJ1-6; D not certain. CDR3 length equals 16 residues. Deletions cut 3 bases from V and 0 bases from J, with 9 bases between. CDR1 is LNHNV and CDR2 is YYDKDF in the germline V gene (reference sequence). The CDR3 DNA follows: TGTGCCACCAGCAGTACGGAGAGCTCCTATAATTCACCCCTCCACTTT. As protein: CATSSTESSYNSPLHF.

The V call is TRBV6-2 or TRBV6-3, the J call TRBJ1-5, with TRBD1 as a possible D gene (6 bases). The CDR3 totals 20 residues. CDR1 is MNHEY and CDR2 is SVGEGT in the germline V gene. V gave up 6 bases and J gave up 0 bases, with 27 bases separating them. CDR3 sequence: CASSSARLTRQANSNQPQHF. The CDR3, as DNA: TGTGCCAGCAGCTCCGCCCGTTTAACTAGACAGGCTAATAGCAATCAGCCCCAGCATTTT.

The V call is TRBV28, the J call TRBJ1-2; 8 positions match TRBD1. The V gene's germline CDR1 is MDHEN and CDR2 SYDVKM. Trimming cost V 7 bases and J 3 bases; bases outside gene matches: 4. CDR3 length equals 13 residues. The CDR3 bases are TGTGCCAGCATCCAGGGGGCAGACTATGGCTACACCTTC. Amino acids: CASIQGADYGYTF.

The chain joins TRBV28 to TRBJ2-7; TRBD2 is a possible D gene (5 bases). The V and J ends lost 6 bases and 6 bases respectively, with 15 bases between them. Germline CDR1 reads MDHEN; CDR2 reads SYDVKM. The CDR3 is 13 amino acids. The CDR3 DNA follows: TGTGCCAGCAGGTGGGCGAGCGGCTCCGAGCAGTACTTC. It is translated as CASRWASGSEQYF.

This chain links TRBV6-5 with TRBJ2-1; maybe TRBD2 (6 bases). With 6 bases removed from V and 7 bases from J, the gap between germline ends came to 10 bases. The CDR3 is 12 amino acids. CDR1 and CDR2 from the germline V gene are MNHEY and SVGAGI. CDR3 in amino acids: CASRGGGNEQFF. The CDR3 nucleotides read TGTGCCAGCAGGGGGGGTGGGAATGAGCAGTTCTTC.

The chain recombines TRBV12-5 with TRBJ1-6; 11 nucleotides line up with TRBD1. Germline values: CDR1 LGHNT, CDR2 FRNRAP. With V trimmed by 1 base and J by 6 bases, 2 bases remained unmatched. CDR3 length: 16 residues. CDR3 region: CASGLAGTGGNSPLHF. Written as DNA, the CDR3 is TGTGCTAGTGGTTTGGCAGGGACAGGGGGTAATTCACCCCTCCACTTT. Full variable domain (remainder filled in from reference TRBV12-5 and TRBJ1-6): DARVTQTPRHKVTEMGQEVTMRCQPILGHNTVFWYRQTMMQGLELLAYFRNRAPLDDSGMPKDRFSAEMPDATLATLKIQPSEPRDSAVYFCASGLAGTGGNSPLHFGNGTRLTVT.

This chain links TRBV29-1 with TRBJ1-2; D might be TRBD1 (5 bases). CDR1 and CDR2 (germline): SQVTM, ANQGSEA. V lost 2 bases to trimming and J lost 4 bases, with 14 bases between them. CDR3 length equals 14 residues. CDR3 residues: CSVEHQGLTYGYTF. The CDR3, as DNA: TGCAGCGTTGAACATCAGGGTTTAACCTATGGCTACACCTTC.

The J gene is TRBJ1-1, the V gene TRBV18; D gene unclear. The V end lost 3 bases, the J end lost 5 bases, and 13 bases lay between the germline ends. Germline CDR1 reads KGHSH; CDR2 reads LQKENI. The CDR3 has 14 residues. The CDR3 here is CASSPREAVTEAFF. In DNA, the CDR3 is TGTGCCAGCTCACCTCGGGAGGCAGTAACTGAAGCTTTCTTT.

The CDR3 region is CASSSPGQSNEKLFF. The CDR3 nucleotides read TGTGCCAGCAGTTCACCGGGACAATCGAATGAAAAACTGTTTTTT. The rearrangement uses TRBV28 and TRBJ1-4, with a tentative D call TRBD1 (6 bases). The CDR3 runs to 15 residues. The ends were cut back, 4 bases at V and 5 bases at J, with 14 bases in the middle. CDR1 MDHEN and CDR2 SYDVKM come from the germline V gene. The whole variable domain, remainder taken from reference TRBV28 and TRBJ1-4, is DVKVTQSSRYLVKRTGEKVFLECVQDMDHENMFWYRQDPGLGLRLIYFSYDVKMKEKGDIPEGYSVSREKKERFSLILESASTNQTSMYLCASSSPGQSNEKLFFGSGTQLSVL.

The chain employs TRBV19 and TRBJ1-2; TRBD1 matches 8 bases. Trimming at V came to 6 bases and at J to 2 bases, leaving 5 bases not matched to a gene. There are 14 residues in the CDR3. The germline V gene encodes CDR1 LNHDA and CDR2 SQIVND (reference sequence). CDR3 residues: CASSAGGANYGYTF. In DNA, the CDR3 is TGTGCCAGTAGCGCAGGGGGCGCGAACTATGGCTACACCTTC.

The chain carries TRBV9 and TRBJ2-7; 10 bases agree with TRBD2. The CDR3 runs to 15 residues. Looked up from germline, CDR1 is SGDLS and CDR2 is YYNGEE. The V and J ends lost 3 bases and 0 bases, in that order; junction bases with no gene match: 3. DNA for the CDR3: TGTGCCAGCAGCGCCGGACTAGCGGACTCCTACGAGCAGTACTTC. It translates to CASSAGLADSYEQYF.

In its sample, this clone was seen once. The rearrangement uses TRBV19 and TRBJ1-5; D is uncertain. CDR3 length: 15 amino acids. V lost 4 bases and J 0 bases, leaving 10 bases between the germline ends. Germline V gene lookup returns CDR1 LNHDA and CDR2 SQIVND (reference sequence). The CDR3 loop reads CASSKWANSNQPQHF. Here the CDR3 DNA reads TGTGCCAGTAGTAAGTGGGCCAATAGCAATCAGCCCCAGCATTTT. Filled out from reference TRBV19 and TRBJ1-5, the complete variable domain reads DGGITQSPKYLFRKEGQNVTLSCEQNLNHDAMYWYRQDPGQGLRLIYYSQIVNDFQKGDIAEGYSVSREKKESFPLTVTSAQKNPTAFYLCASSKWANSNQPQHFGDGTRLSIL.